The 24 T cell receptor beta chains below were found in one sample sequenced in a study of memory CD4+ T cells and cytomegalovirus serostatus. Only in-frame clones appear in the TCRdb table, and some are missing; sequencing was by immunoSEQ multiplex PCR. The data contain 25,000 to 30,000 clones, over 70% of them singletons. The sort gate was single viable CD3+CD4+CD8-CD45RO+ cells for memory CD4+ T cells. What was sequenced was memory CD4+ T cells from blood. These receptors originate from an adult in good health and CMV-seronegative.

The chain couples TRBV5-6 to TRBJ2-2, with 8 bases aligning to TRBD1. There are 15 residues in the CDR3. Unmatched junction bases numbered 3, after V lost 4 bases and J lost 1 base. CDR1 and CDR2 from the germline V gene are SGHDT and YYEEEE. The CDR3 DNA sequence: TGTGCCAGCAGCCTGGGGACAGGGAACACCGGGGAGCTGTTTTTT. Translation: CASSLGTGNTGELFF. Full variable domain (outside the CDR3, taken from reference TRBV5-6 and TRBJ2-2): DAGVTQSPTHLIKTRGQQVTLRCSPKSGHDTVSWYQQALGQGPQFIFQYYEEEERQRGNFPDRFSGHQFPNYSSELNVNALLLGDSALYLCASSLGTGNTGELFFGEGSRLTVL.

CDR3 loop: CASSLRDYGYTF. The CDR3 nucleotides read TGTGCCAGTAGTTTACGGGACTATGGCTACACCTTC. The chain couples TRBV19 to TRBJ1-2; D remains ambiguous. Trimming took off 5 bases at V and 3 bases at J, with 7 bases between the two ends. The germline gives CDR1 LNHDA, CDR2 SQIVND (reference sequence). CDR3 length: 12 amino acids.

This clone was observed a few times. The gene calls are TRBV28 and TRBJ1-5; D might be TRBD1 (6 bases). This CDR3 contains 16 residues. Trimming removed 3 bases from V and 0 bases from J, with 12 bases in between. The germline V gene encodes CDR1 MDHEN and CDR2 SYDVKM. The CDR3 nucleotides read TGTGCCAGCAGTTTGGGGCCGGGGGCTAGCAATCAGCCCCAGCATTTT. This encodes CASSLGPGASNQPQHF. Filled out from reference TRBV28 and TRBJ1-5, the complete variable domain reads DVKVTQSSRYLVKRTGEKVFLECVQDMDHENMFWYRQDPGLGLRLIYFSYDVKMKEKGDIPEGYSVSREKKERFSLILESASTNQTSMYLCASSLGPGASNQPQHFGDGTRLSIL.

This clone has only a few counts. The CDR3 DNA reads TGTGCCAGCAGAAAGGGCGGGCCTAGCACAGATACGCAGTATTTT. This gives the protein CASRKGGPSTDTQYF. The rearrangement links TRBV5-4 to TRBJ2-3; D may be TRBD2 (5 bases). From germline, CDR1 is SGHNT and CDR2 YYREEE (reference sequence). The CDR3 is made up of 15 amino acids. V was shortened by 5 bases and J by 0 bases, with 13 bases between the two germline ends. The variable domain in full, with the rest retrieved from reference TRBV5-4 and TRBJ2-3, is ETGVTQSPTHLIKTRGQQVTLRCSSQSGHNTVSWYQQALGQGPQFIFQYYREEENGRGNFPPRFSGLQFPNYSSELNVNALELDDSALYLCASRKGGPSTDTQYFGPGTRLTVL.

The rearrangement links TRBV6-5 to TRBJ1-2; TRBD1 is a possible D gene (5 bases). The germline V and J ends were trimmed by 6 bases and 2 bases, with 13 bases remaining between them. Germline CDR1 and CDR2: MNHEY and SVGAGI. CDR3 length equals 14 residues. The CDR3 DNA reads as TGTGCCAGCAGACGACACGGGGGGAACTATGGCTACACCTTC. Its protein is CASRRHGGNYGYTF.

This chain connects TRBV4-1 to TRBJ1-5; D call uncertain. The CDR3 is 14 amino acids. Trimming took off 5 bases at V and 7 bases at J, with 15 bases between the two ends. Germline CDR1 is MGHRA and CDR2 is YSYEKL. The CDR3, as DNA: TGCGCCAGCAGCGAAGGTCCGTTGAAGCAGCCCCAGCATTTT. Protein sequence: CASSEGPLKQPQHF.

The CDR3 coding sequence is TGTGCCAGCAGTCCGCGACTAGCGGGTTGGAATGAGCAGTTCTTC. This encodes CASSPRLAGWNEQFF. V is TRBV27 and J is TRBJ2-1, with TRBD2 matching over 10 bases. Unmatched junction bases numbered 8, after V lost 5 bases and J lost 7 bases. CDR3 length: 15 amino acids. The germline CDR1 and CDR2 sequences are MNHEY and SMNVEV (reference sequence).

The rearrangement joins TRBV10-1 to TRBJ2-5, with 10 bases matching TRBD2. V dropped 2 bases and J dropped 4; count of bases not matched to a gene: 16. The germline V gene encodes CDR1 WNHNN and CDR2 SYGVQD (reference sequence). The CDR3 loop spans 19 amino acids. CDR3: CASSEENYTSGIHVETQYF. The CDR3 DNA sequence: TGCGCCAGCAGTGAGGAAAACTATACTAGCGGGATTCACGTAGAGACCCAGTACTTC.

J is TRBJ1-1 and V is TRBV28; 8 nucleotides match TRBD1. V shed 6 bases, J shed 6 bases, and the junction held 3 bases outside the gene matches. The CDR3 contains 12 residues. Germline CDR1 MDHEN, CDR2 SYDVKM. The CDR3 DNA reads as TGTGCCAGCAGGTTACAGGGGGCTGAAGCTTTCTTT. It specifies CASRLQGAEAFF.

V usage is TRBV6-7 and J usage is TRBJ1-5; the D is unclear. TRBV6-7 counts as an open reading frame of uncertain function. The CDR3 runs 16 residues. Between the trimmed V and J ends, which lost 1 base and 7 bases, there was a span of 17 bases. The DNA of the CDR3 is TGTGCCAGCAGTTACTATTATCCACTTGACCGACAGCCCCAGCATTTT. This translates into CASSYYYPLDRQPQHF.

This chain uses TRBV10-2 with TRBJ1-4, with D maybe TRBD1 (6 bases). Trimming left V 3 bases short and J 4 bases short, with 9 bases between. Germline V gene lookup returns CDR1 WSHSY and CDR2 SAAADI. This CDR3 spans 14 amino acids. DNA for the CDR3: TGCGCCAGCAGTGATCGGGGGCTTAATGAAAAACTGTTTTTT. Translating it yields CASSDRGLNEKLFF.

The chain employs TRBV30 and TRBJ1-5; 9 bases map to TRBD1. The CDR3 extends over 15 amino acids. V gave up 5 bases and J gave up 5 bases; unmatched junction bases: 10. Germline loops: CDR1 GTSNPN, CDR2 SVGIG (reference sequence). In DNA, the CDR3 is TGTGCCTGGGGATACCGGGACAGGGTCGATCAGCCCCAGCATTTT. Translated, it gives CAWGYRDRVDQPQHF.

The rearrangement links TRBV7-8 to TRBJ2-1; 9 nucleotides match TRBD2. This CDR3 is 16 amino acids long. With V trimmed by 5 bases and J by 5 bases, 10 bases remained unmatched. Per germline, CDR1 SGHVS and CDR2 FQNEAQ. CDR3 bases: TGTGCCAGCAGCCCCCCCGGACTAGCGTCTGACAATGAGCAGTTCTTC. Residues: CASSPPGLASDNEQFF. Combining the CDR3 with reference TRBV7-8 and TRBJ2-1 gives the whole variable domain GAGVSQSPRYKVAKRGQDVALRCDPISGHVSLFWYQQALGQGPEFLTYFQNEAQLDKSGLPSDRFFAERPEGSVSTLKIQRTQQEDSAVYLCASSPPGLASDNEQFFGPGTRLTVL.

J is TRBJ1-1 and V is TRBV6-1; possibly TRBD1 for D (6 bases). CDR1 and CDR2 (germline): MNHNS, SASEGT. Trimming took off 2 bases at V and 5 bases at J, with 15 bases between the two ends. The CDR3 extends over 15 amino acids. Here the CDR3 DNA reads TGTGCCAGCAGTGAACAGGGGTGGATGGGGACTGAAGCTTTCTTT. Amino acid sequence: CASSEQGWMGTEAFF.

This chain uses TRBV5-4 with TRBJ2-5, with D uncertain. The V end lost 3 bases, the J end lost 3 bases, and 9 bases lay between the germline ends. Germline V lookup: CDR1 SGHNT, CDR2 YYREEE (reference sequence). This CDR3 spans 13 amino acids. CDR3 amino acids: CASSSGTKETQYF. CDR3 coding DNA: TGTGCCAGCAGCTCCGGAACTAAAGAGACCCAGTACTTC.

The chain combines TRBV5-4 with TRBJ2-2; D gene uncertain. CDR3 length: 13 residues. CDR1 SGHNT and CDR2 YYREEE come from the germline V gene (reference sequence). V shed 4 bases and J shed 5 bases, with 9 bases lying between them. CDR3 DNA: TGTGCCAGCAGCCGGGTAGGGACCGGGGAGCTGTTTTTT. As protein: CASSRVGTGELFF.

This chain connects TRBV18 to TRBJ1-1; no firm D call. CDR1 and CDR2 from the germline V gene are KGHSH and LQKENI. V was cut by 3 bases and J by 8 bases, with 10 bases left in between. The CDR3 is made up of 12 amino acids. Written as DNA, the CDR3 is TGTGCCAGCTCACCTAGAGCAGCCGAAGCTTTCTTT. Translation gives CASSPRAAEAFF.

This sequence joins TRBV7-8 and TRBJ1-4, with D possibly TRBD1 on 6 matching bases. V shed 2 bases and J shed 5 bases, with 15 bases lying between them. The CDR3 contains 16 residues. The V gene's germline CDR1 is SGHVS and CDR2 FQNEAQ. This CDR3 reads CASSLSQGMSNEKLFF. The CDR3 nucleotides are TGTGCCAGCAGCTTATCGCAGGGGATGTCAAATGAAAAACTGTTTTTT. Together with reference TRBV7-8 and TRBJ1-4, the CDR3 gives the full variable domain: GAGVSQSPRYKVAKRGQDVALRCDPISGHVSLFWYQQALGQGPEFLTYFQNEAQLDKSGLPSDRFFAERPEGSVSTLKIQRTQQEDSAVYLCASSLSQGMSNEKLFFGSGTQLSVL.

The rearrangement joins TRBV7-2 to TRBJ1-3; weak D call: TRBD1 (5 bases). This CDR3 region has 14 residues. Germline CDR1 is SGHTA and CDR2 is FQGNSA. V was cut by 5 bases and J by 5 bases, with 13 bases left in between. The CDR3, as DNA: TGTGCCAGCAGCCCCCGACGGGGGAGAAACACCATATATTTT. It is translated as CASSPRRGRNTIYF. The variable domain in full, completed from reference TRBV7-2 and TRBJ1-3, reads GAGVSQSPSNKVTEKGKDVELRCDPISGHTALYWYRQSLGQGLEFLIYFQGNSAPDKSGLPSDRFSAERTGGSVSTLTIQRTQQEDSAVYLCASSPRRGRNTIYFGEGSWLTVV.

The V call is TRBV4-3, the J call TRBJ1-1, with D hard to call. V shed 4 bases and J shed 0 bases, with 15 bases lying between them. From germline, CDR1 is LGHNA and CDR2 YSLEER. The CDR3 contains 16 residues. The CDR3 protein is CASSRHSTYLNTEAFF. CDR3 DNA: TGCGCCAGCAGCCGCCACTCCACATACTTGAACACTGAAGCTTTCTTT.

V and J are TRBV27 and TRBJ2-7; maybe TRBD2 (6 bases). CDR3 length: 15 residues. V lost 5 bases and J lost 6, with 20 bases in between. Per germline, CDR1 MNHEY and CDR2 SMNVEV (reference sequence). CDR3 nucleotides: TGTGCCAGCAGTCCTAACTCGGGAGCCGGTGGCGAGCAGTACTTC. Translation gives CASSPNSGAGGEQYF.

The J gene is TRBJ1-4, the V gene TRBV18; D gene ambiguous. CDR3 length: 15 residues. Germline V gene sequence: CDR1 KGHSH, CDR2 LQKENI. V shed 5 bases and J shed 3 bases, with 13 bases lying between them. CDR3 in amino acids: CASSGSGSANEKLFF. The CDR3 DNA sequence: TGTGCCAGCTCAGGGAGCGGATCGGCTAATGAAAAACTGTTTTTT.

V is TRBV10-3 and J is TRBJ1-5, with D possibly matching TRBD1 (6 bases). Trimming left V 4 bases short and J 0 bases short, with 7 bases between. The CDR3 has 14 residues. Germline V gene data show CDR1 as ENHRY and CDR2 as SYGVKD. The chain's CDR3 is CAISADSSNQPQHF. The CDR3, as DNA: TGTGCCATCAGTGCGGACAGTAGCAATCAGCCCCAGCATTTT.

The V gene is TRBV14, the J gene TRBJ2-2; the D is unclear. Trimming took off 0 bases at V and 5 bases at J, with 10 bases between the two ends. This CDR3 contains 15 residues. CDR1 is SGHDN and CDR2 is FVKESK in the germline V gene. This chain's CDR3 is CASSQDPWLTGELFF. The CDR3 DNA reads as TGTGCCAGCAGCCAAGATCCGTGGCTTACCGGGGAGCTGTTTTTT.